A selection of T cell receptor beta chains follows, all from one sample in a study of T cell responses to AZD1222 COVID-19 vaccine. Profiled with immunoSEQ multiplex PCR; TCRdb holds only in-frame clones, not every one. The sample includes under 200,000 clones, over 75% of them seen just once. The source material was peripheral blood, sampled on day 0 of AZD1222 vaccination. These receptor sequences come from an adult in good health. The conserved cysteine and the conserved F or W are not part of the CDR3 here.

cdr3_aa: ASSLGTGAGELF; j_call: TRBJ2-2; v_call: TRBV7-2
cdr3_aa: ASSFSTNYGYT; j_call: TRBJ1-2; v_call: TRBV5-4
cdr3_aa: ASTLGGVSNQPQH; j_call: TRBJ1-5; v_call: TRBV28
cdr3_aa: ASSQARPHEQF; j_call: TRBJ2-1; v_call: TRBV4-3
cdr3_aa: ASSMETGNYGYT; j_call: TRBJ1-2; v_call: TRBV19
cdr3_aa: ASSLGGLYTEAF; j_call: TRBJ1-1; v_call: TRBV5-1
cdr3_aa: ASSLRGDNSPLH; j_call: TRBJ1-6; v_call: TRBV7-3
cdr3_aa: ASTGRTEAF; j_call: TRBJ1-1; v_call: TRBV6-5
cdr3_aa: ASSYFVASDSPLH; j_call: TRBJ1-6; v_call: TRBV6-5
cdr3_aa: ASSLQARSPLH; j_call: TRBJ1-6; v_call: TRBV7-3
cdr3_aa: ASSFQETQY; j_call: TRBJ2-5; v_call: TRBV11-2
cdr3_aa: ASSRDRAGSPLH; j_call: TRBJ1-6; v_call: TRBV18
cdr3_aa: SASSSIDGYT; j_call: TRBJ1-2; v_call: TRBV20-1
cdr3_aa: ASSWVQGADTQY; j_call: TRBJ2-3; v_call: TRBV5-5
cdr3_aa: ASSPTGGLYNEQF; j_call: TRBJ2-1; v_call: TRBV7-8
cdr3_aa: ASSLRYYGYT; j_call: TRBJ1-2; v_call: TRBV28
cdr3_aa: ASSVSLYQPQH; j_call: TRBJ1-5; v_call: TRBV9
cdr3_aa: ASSRDATEAF; j_call: TRBJ1-1; v_call: TRBV6-5
cdr3_aa: ASSETYSYEQY; j_call: TRBJ2-7; v_call: TRBV10-2
cdr3_aa: ASSQASDQPQH; j_call: TRBJ1-5; v_call: TRBV4-2
cdr3_aa: ASSTAYRSEQY; j_call: TRBJ2-7; v_call: TRBV19
cdr3_aa: ASSLGGAPSNQPQH; j_call: TRBJ1-5; v_call: TRBV28
cdr3_aa: ASSTGPLTQRATEAF; j_call: TRBJ1-1; v_call: TRBV19
cdr3_aa: ASSLGTVNQPQH; j_call: TRBJ1-5; v_call: TRBV7-2
cdr3_aa: AWSLGQGYEQY; j_call: TRBJ2-7; v_call: TRBV30
cdr3_aa: ASSPGETEAF; j_call: TRBJ1-1; v_call: TRBV4-1
cdr3_aa: ASSWDRSGYGYT; j_call: TRBJ1-2; v_call: TRBV6-5
cdr3_aa: ASSFQGQGALDEQF; j_call: TRBJ2-1; v_call: TRBV11-1
cdr3_aa: ASSQQTGVGQPQH; j_call: TRBJ1-5; v_call: TRBV4-3
cdr3_aa: ASRGDDIEAF; j_call: TRBJ1-1; v_call: TRBV12-3/TRBV12-4
cdr3_aa: ASSQGEGTQY; j_call: TRBJ2-3; v_call: TRBV4-1
cdr3_aa: ASSSPRDQARGYT; j_call: TRBJ1-2; v_call: TRBV19
cdr3_aa: ASKLAGTTYEQY; j_call: TRBJ2-7; v_call: TRBV2
cdr3_aa: ASSGAGREIADTIY; j_call: TRBJ1-3; v_call: TRBV4-1
cdr3_aa: ASSTNGEVTNYGYT; j_call: TRBJ1-2; v_call: TRBV2
cdr3_aa: ASRSWQSPLH; j_call: TRBJ1-6; v_call: TRBV12-3/TRBV12-4
cdr3_aa: SVEGGSSAGNTIY; j_call: TRBJ1-3; v_call: TRBV29-1
cdr3_aa: ASSQAAGGNQPQH; j_call: TRBJ1-5; v_call: TRBV6-1
cdr3_aa: ATSRHTTGDYGYT; j_call: TRBJ1-2; v_call: TRBV15
cdr3_aa: ASSVAVGGTAHTDTQY; j_call: TRBJ2-3; v_call: TRBV9
cdr3_aa: AWSVPGGNTIY; j_call: TRBJ1-3; v_call: TRBV30
cdr3_aa: ASRTSRGHGEAF; j_call: TRBJ1-1; v_call: TRBV6-5
cdr3_aa: ASSPRQTNTEAF; j_call: TRBJ1-1; v_call: TRBV4-1
cdr3_aa: ASRLHRVDTEAF; j_call: TRBJ1-1; v_call: TRBV27
cdr3_aa: RSNQPQH; j_call: TRBJ1-5; v_call: TRBV5-1
cdr3_aa: ASSLKGWSNYGYT; j_call: TRBJ1-2; v_call: TRBV27
cdr3_aa: ASSLAGETQY; j_call: TRBJ2-5; v_call: TRBV7-9
cdr3_aa: ASSQELFNPENTIY; j_call: TRBJ1-3; v_call: TRBV4-3
cdr3_aa: ASSQTTGTGGVIASYEQY; j_call: TRBJ2-7; v_call: TRBV4-1
cdr3_aa: ASSQGQGEGETQY; j_call: TRBJ2-5; v_call: TRBV4-1
cdr3_aa: ASSQAGFLNTEAF; j_call: TRBJ1-1; v_call: TRBV4-2
cdr3_aa: ASTSAGSGGNTIY; j_call: TRBJ1-3; v_call: TRBV28
cdr3_aa: ASSMQTDSNQPQH; j_call: TRBJ1-5; v_call: TRBV19
cdr3_aa: ASSGDRVGTEAF; j_call: TRBJ1-1; v_call: TRBV28
cdr3_aa: ASSPPQRDEQY; j_call: TRBJ2-7; v_call: TRBV11-3
cdr3_aa: ASSKTSPGELF; j_call: TRBJ2-2; v_call: TRBV28
cdr3_aa: ASRARDEQY; j_call: TRBJ2-7; v_call: TRBV12-3/TRBV12-4
cdr3_aa: ASSFGTARSNQPQH; j_call: TRBJ1-5; v_call: TRBV18
cdr3_aa: ASSTHQRINEQF; j_call: TRBJ2-1; v_call: TRBV19